This T cell receptor beta chain stems from a study of blood T cell repertoires in COVID-19. In the study overall: PBMCs, B-cell-depleted T cells, or T cells were the source of the cDNA or gDNA that made up the material.

Authors' analysis steps: The authors estimated nucleated cell counts from reference gene primer amplification. Sequenced by immunoSEQ multiplex PCR; TCRdb stores in-frame clones only, minus some. The V and J calls and clone size were taken over from that table, and D and trimming were inferred from the DNA. Found here are roughly 200,000 clones, about 85% of them singletons; the top ten hold approximately 18%. Sequenced: peripheral blood. The receptor was derived from an elderly woman with active or convalescent COVID-19.

Written as DNA, the CDR3 is TGTGCCAGCAGCAAAGCGGACAGGTTGGGTCTCCCTTACTACGAGCAGTACTTC. Translating gives CASSKADRLGLPYYEQYF. The chain combines TRBV21-1 with TRBJ2-7; TRBD1 was called by the table and not checked on the DNA. TRBV21-1 is a pseudogene locus. The CDR3 spans 18 residues.